The clone carrying this TCR beta chain was picked up a small number of times. Clones were read by immunoSEQ multiplex PCR, and TCRdb kept only the in-frame ones, dropping some. Counted here are some 16,000 clones, roughly 84% occurring once; the ten biggest clones make up roughly 5%. Time point indicated: pre-treatment baseline. The sample belongs to a study of blood T cell dynamics during melanoma immunotherapy. Study background: Patients with metastatic melanoma got pembrolizumab or nivolumab-ipilimumab as first-line care.

The clonotype originates from a human donor with melanoma. The input for sequencing was blood, taken from a patient treated with checkpoint blockade.

In nucleotides, the CDR3 is TGCGCCAGCAGCTTGGCCGGGACAGGTACCTACGAGCAGTACTTC. Protein: CASSLAGTGTYEQYF. The V and J genes are TRBV5-1 and TRBJ2-7; TRBD1 agrees at 8 bases. J was trimmed by 2 bases and V by 0 bases; bases with no gene match: 4. Germline V gene lookup returns CDR1 SGHRS and CDR2 YFSETQ. There are 15 residues in the CDR3.